These T cell receptor beta chains were read from a single sample in a study of shared clonotypes between healthy human individuals. The table came from immunoSEQ multiplex PCR; TCRdb's copy has only in-frame clones and leaves some out. This table has around 620,000 clones, about 95% appearing once. The material sequenced was naive CD8+ T cells sorted from blood. The source is a woman aged 25 to 39 in good health. CDR3s include the opening cysteine and the closing phenylalanine or tryptophan. The order of the fields is J gene, D gene, V gene, CDR3 length, clone size, CDR3 DNA, CDR3 protein. D genes are given only for firm matches. Clone sizes are given selectively: once, few, many, or a class where the clone is expanded.

TRBJ2-6	NA	TRBV7-8	12	NA	TGTGCCTGGGGCTCTGGGGCCAACGTCCTGACTTTC	CAWGSGANVLTF
TRBJ2-3	NA	TRBV27	13	NA	TGTGCCAGCAGTTTTAAATACACAGATACGCAGTATTTT	CASSFKYTDTQYF
TRBJ1-5	NA	TRBV2	14	NA	TGTGCCAGCAGTCTGGGCGATAGCAATCAGCCCCAGCATTTT	CASSLGDSNQPQHF
TRBJ1-2	TRBD1	TRBV6-5	11	NA	TGTGCCACCCGACAGGGCGGCGGCTACACCTTC	CATRQGGGYTF
TRBJ1-1	TRBD1	TRBV19	16	NA	TGTGCCAGTAGTATTAGCCCGGGGGACAGGGGTACTGAAGCTTTCTTT	CASSISPGDRGTEAFF
TRBJ2-7	NA	TRBV27	16	NA	TGTGCCAGCAGTCCATCTACGGGGGAACGACCCTACGAGCAGTACTTC	CASSPSTGERPYEQYF
TRBJ2-7	TRBD2	TRBV7-9	15	NA	TGTGCCAGCAGCAGGACTAGCGGGAGATCCTACGAGCAGTACTTC	CASSRTSGRSYEQYF
TRBJ2-7	NA	TRBV28	14	NA	TGTGCCAGCAGTTTATTCAGCGATTCCTACGAGCAGTACTTC	CASSLFSDSYEQYF
TRBJ1-1	TRBD1	TRBV28	14	NA	TGTGCCAGCAGTGGGACAGGGGGGAACACTGAAGCTTTCTTT	CASSGTGGNTEAFF
TRBJ2-7	TRBD2	TRBV2	15	NA	TGTGCCAGCAGGCCGTTCGCGGGAGGAACCTACGAGCAGTACTTC	CASRPFAGGTYEQYF
TRBJ2-3	NA	TRBV29-1	14	NA	TGCAGCGTTGAGGGCACAGGGATTTCAGATACGCAGTATTTT	CSVEGTGISDTQYF
TRBJ1-1	NA	TRBV6-5	14	NA	TGTGCCAGCAGTTACGGTGGGATGAACACTGAAGCTTTCTTT	CASSYGGMNTEAFF
TRBJ2-5	NA	TRBV28	13	NA	TGTGCCAGCAGGAACTATGGTTATGAGACCCAGTACTTC	CASRNYGYETQYF
TRBJ2-7	NA	TRBV7-8	14	NA	TGTGCCAGCAGCTTAGCGCGAATGGGAAAGGAGCAGTACTTC	CASSLARMGKEQYF
TRBJ2-7	NA	TRBV4-1	14	NA	TGCGCCAGCAGCCAAGAAGTGGGGTTAGCCGAGCAGTACTTC	CASSQEVGLAEQYF
TRBJ2-7	TRBD1	TRBV11-2	13	NA	TGTGCCAGCAGCTTAGGGACAGGGACCGAGCAGTACTTC	CASSLGTGTEQYF
TRBJ1-2	TRBD1	TRBV5-4	13	NA	TGTGCCAGCAGCCTAGACAGGGGAGATGGCTACACCTTC	CASSLDRGDGYTF
TRBJ2-5	NA	TRBV19	14	NA	TGTGCCAGTAGTATGGCCCTAGACCCGGGGGAGCAGTACTTC	CASSMALDPGEQYF
TRBJ2-7	TRBD1	TRBV15	13	NA	TGTGCCACCAGCCCTACAGGGGCCTACGAGCAGTACTTC	CATSPTGAYEQYF
TRBJ2-7	NA	TRBV28	12	once	TGTGCCAGCGGCCCTCAAAACTACGAGCAGTACTTC	CASGPQNYEQYF
TRBJ1-1	NA	TRBV19	15	few	TGTGCCAGTAGTATAGATCACAGAATGAACACTGAAGCTTTCTTT	CASSIDHRMNTEAFF
TRBJ1-5	NA	TRBV15	13	NA	TGTGCCACCAGCAGCGAAGGGAATCAGCCCCAGCATTTT	CATSSEGNQPQHF
TRBJ2-7	NA	TRBV7-9	12	few	TGTGCCAGCAGTATGGCGGGTTACGAGCAGTACTTC	CASSMAGYEQYF
TRBJ1-1	TRBD1	TRBV28	14	NA	TGTGCCAGCAGACCCTGGGACAGGGGGGGAGGAGCTTTCTTT	CASRPWDRGGGAFF
TRBJ2-5	TRBD2	TRBV2	15	NA	TGTGCCAGCCGTGGGACTAGCGGGAGTGAGGAGACCCAGTACTTC	CASRGTSGSEETQYF
TRBJ2-7	NA	TRBV29-1	10	NA	TGCAGCGTTTTGGCTTACGAGCAGTACTTC	CSVLAYEQYF
TRBJ2-7	NA	TRBV9	16	NA	TGTGCCAGCAGCGCCCTTAGCGGATCCCTTCCCCACGAGCAGTACTTC	CASSALSGSLPHEQYF
TRBJ1-1	NA	TRBV7-6	12	NA	TGTGCCAGCAGCTCCGGGGGTACTGAAGCTTTCTTT	CASSSGGTEAFF
TRBJ1-3	TRBD1	TRBV11-2	15	once	TGTGCCAGCAGCCCGGGACAGGGCGGTGGAAACACCATATATTTT	CASSPGQGGGNTIYF
TRBJ2-7	NA	TRBV5-1	15	NA	TGCGCCAGCAGTTCGGACCCCGGAGGCTCCTACGAGCAGTACTTC	CASSSDPGGSYEQYF
TRBJ2-7	TRBD2	TRBV27	14	NA	TGTGCCAGCAGTATCGCGGGAGGGGGCTACGAGCAGTACTTC	CASSIAGGGYEQYF
TRBJ1-1	NA	TRBV29-1	10	NA	TGCAGCGTTGGGGCCACTGAAGCTTTCTTT	CSVGATEAFF
TRBJ1-2	NA	TRBV27	14	once	TGTGCCAGCAGTATAGGAGCAGGCCTTGAGGGCTACACCTTC	CASSIGAGLEGYTF
TRBJ2-1	NA	TRBV5-1	15	NA	TGCGCCAGCAGCCAGGGGCGCGGCTCCTACAATGAGCAGTTCTTC	CASSQGRGSYNEQFF
TRBJ2-1	NA	TRBV6-1	12	NA	TGTGCCAGCCGGGACTCCTACAATGAGCAGTTCTTC	CASRDSYNEQFF
TRBJ2-7	TRBD2	TRBV5-4	15	NA	TGTGCCAGCAGCTTGGGGACTAGCGGGAGTTACGAGCAGTACTTC	CASSLGTSGSYEQYF
TRBJ1-2	TRBD1	TRBV2	14	NA	TGTGCCAGCAGTGAAGCGGACAGGGAGCGAGGCTACACCTTC	CASSEADRERGYTF
TRBJ1-1	NA	TRBV14	14	NA	TGTGCCAGCAGCCGACCCGGGCTGAACACTGAAGCTTTCTTT	CASSRPGLNTEAFF
TRBJ2-7	NA	TRBV28	13	NA	TGTGCCAGCAAGATTGACAGGCACTACGAGCAGTACTTC	CASKIDRHYEQYF
TRBJ2-7	NA	TRBV20-1	10	NA	TGCAGTGCTAGCTCCTACGAGCAGTACTTC	CSASSYEQYF
TRBJ2-2	TRBD2	TRBV27	15	NA	TGTGCCAGCAGTCCCGGGACTAGCGGGAGGGGGGAGCTGTTTTTT	CASSPGTSGRGELFF
TRBJ2-2	TRBD2	TRBV2	16	NA	TGTGCCAGCAGTGATTGGCGGGAGGCGAACACCGGGGAGCTGTTTTTT	CASSDWREANTGELFF